The 21 T cell receptor beta chains presented below share a single source sample, sequenced in a study of control samples from healthy donors and cancer patients. Some clones are missing from TCRdb's copy, which holds only in-frame ones; the method was immunoSEQ multiplex PCR. The sample includes about 75,000 clones, 94% of them seen just once. The sequencing sample was made of blood. Source of these receptors: a woman in her thirties or forties in good health.

This chain uses TRBV7-2 with TRBJ1-2; D remains unclear. This CDR3 has 17 amino acids. CDR1 and CDR2 (germline): SGHTA, FQGNSA. Trimming took 3 bases from V and 0 from J, leaving 17 bases between them. This chain's CDR3 is CASSLGHWTQSNYGYTF. CDR3 DNA: TGTGCCAGCAGCTTGGGCCACTGGACGCAATCTAACTATGGCTACACCTTC.

The CDR3 region has the DNA TGTGCCAGCAGCCGCAATGCGGGGGAGAACACTGAAGCTTTCTTT. It specifies CASSRNAGENTEAFF. This chain joins TRBV7-8 and TRBJ1-1; a weak D match, TRBD1 (5 bases). Germline lookup yields CDR1 SGHVS and CDR2 FQNEAQ. V lost 5 bases and J 1 base, leaving 14 bases between the germline ends. The CDR3 runs 15 residues.

The V call is TRBV11-2, the J call TRBJ1-3; TRBD1 matches 9 bases. The CDR3 has 19 amino acids. V shed 0 bases and J 3 bases; nucleotides not matched to a gene: 12. Per germline, CDR1 SGHAT and CDR2 FQNNGV. The CDR3 nucleotides read TGTGCCAGCAGCTTAGATCTCGGGACAGGGAGGCTGCTTGGAAACACCATATATTTT. Encoded protein: CASSLDLGTGRLLGNTIYF. The full variable domain, completed using reference TRBV11-2 and TRBJ1-3, is EAGVAQSPRYKIIEKRQSVAFWCNPISGHATLYWYQQILGQGPKLLIQFQNNGVVDDSQLPKDRFSAERLKGVDSTLKIQPAKLEDSAVYLCASSLDLGTGRLLGNTIYFGEGSWLTVV.

This clone was recorded only once. The rearrangement links TRBV19 to TRBJ2-1; tentative D call: TRBD2 (5 bases). V lost 1 base to trimming and J lost 4 bases, with 11 bases between them. Per germline, CDR1 LNHDA and CDR2 SQIVND (reference sequence). The CDR3 has 15 residues. CDR3 bases: TGTGCCAGTAGTATAGGGGAACGGGGTTACAATGAGCAGTTCTTC. It codes for CASSIGERGYNEQFF.

The V call is TRBV14, the J call TRBJ1-3; D is undetermined. Trimming shortened V by 0 bases and J by 0 bases, and 9 bases separated the two germline ends. The CDR3 covers 16 residues. The germline V gene has CDR1 SGHDN and CDR2 FVKESK. CDR3 in DNA: TGTGCCAGCAGCCAAGATTGGCAGGCCTCTGGAAACACCATATATTTT. Protein: CASSQDWQASGNTIYF.

The chain has TRBV12-3 or TRBV12-4 and TRBJ1-2; D perhaps matches TRBD1 (6 bases). V lost 6 bases to trimming and J lost 7 bases, with 15 bases between them. The CDR3 extends over 13 amino acids. The CDR3 DNA reads TGTGCCAGCAGACAGGGTTGGGTGGGTGGCTACACCTTC. Amino acid sequence: CASRQGWVGGYTF.

This clone appeared once. The genes are TRBV4-1 and TRBJ2-3; D is perhaps TRBD2 (6 bases). CDR1 and CDR2 (germline): MGHRA, YSYEKL. Trimming removed 3 bases from V and 3 bases from J, with 19 bases in between. The CDR3 runs to 17 residues. The DNA of the CDR3 is TGCGCCAGCAGCCAGGTACTTTCGCGGGAAGTAACAGATACGCAGTATTTT. It codes for CASSQVLSREVTDTQYF.

The V gene is TRBV19, the J gene TRBJ1-1; possibly TRBD1 for D (5 bases). The germline V and J ends were trimmed by 1 base and 1 base, with 10 bases remaining between them. Germline V gene data show CDR1 as LNHDA and CDR2 as SQIVND (reference sequence). The CDR3 sequence is 15 residues long. In DNA form, the CDR3 reads TGTGCCAGTAGTATAGGCAGGGAGTGGAACACTGAAGCTTTCTTT. Translation: CASSIGREWNTEAFF.

The chain is built from TRBV24-1 and TRBJ1-2; maybe TRBD1 (6 bases). Trimming pared 8 bases from V and 0 bases from J, leaving 21 bases between. CDR1 and CDR2 from the germline V gene are KGHDR and SFDVKD. This CDR3 contains 17 residues. CDR3 DNA sequence: TGTGCCACCAAGACGAACGACGCCCAGGGGCCTAACTATGGCTACACCTTC. Translated: CATKTNDAQGPNYGYTF.

This clone appeared once. This chain joins TRBV7-8 and TRBJ2-5; 8 bases align to TRBD2. From germline, CDR1 is SGHVS and CDR2 FQNEAQ. V was clipped by 5 bases and J by 4 bases; unmatched bases: 9. There are 15 residues in the CDR3. This chain's CDR3 is CASSRGLAHPETQYF. DNA for the CDR3: TGTGCCAGCAGCCGAGGACTAGCACATCCAGAGACCCAGTACTTC.

The rearrangement joins TRBV30 to TRBJ1-5; 7 bases fit TRBD1. The length of the CDR3 is 13 residues. Germline-derived CDR1 and CDR2 are GTSNPN and SVGIG (reference sequence). J lost 5 bases, V lost 5 bases, and 6 bases had no gene match. CDR3 protein: CAWGTELDQPQHF. DNA for the CDR3: TGTGCCTGGGGGACAGAATTGGATCAGCCCCAGCATTTT.

V and J are TRBV18 and TRBJ2-5; no reliable D call. The CDR3 extends over 13 amino acids. From germline, CDR1 is KGHSH and CDR2 LQKENI. The germline V and J ends were trimmed by 3 bases and 2 bases, with 7 bases remaining between them. CDR3 nucleotide sequence: TGTGCCAGCTCACCCGGGCCACAAGAGACCCAGTACTTC. Translated, it gives CASSPGPQETQYF.

The V and J genes are TRBV3-1 (or the pseudogene TRBV3-2) and TRBJ2-7; D call uncertain. Per the germline V gene, CDR1 is LGHDT and CDR2 is YNNKEL (reference sequence). V was cut by 1 base and J by 4 bases, with 14 bases left in between. This CDR3 region has 15 residues. The CDR3 reads CASSQGPVNLYEQYF. The CDR3 DNA reads TGTGCCAGCAGCCAAGGACCGGTGAACTTGTACGAGCAGTACTTC.

This sequence joins TRBV7-3 and TRBJ2-1; D might be TRBD2 (6 bases). V lost 5 bases, J lost 0 bases, and 11 bases lay in between. The length of the CDR3 is 15 residues. The germline V gene encodes CDR1 SGHTA and CDR2 FQGTGA. In DNA form, the CDR3 reads TGTGCCAGCAGCCCACGGGGGAGCTCCTACAATGAGCAGTTCTTC. This codes for CASSPRGSSYNEQFF.

This clone has only a few counts. The V gene is TRBV6-6, the J gene TRBJ1-5, with unresolved D. Trimming stripped 2 bases from V and 4 bases from J, with 6 bases between. The germline gives CDR1 MNHNY, CDR2 SVGAGI (reference sequence). The CDR3 length is 13 residues. The CDR3 DNA sequence: TGTGCCAGCAGTTACGAGGGAAATCAGCCCCAGCATTTT. Residues: CASSYEGNQPQHF.

The chain employs TRBV27 and TRBJ1-4; no firm D call. From germline, CDR1 is MNHEY and CDR2 SMNVEV (reference sequence). The CDR3 sequence is 14 residues long. V was trimmed by 2 bases and J by 4 bases, leaving 8 bases between them. CDR3 in amino acids: CASSLDGDNEKLFF. The CDR3 DNA reads as TGTGCCAGCAGTTTAGATGGAGATAATGAAAAACTGTTTTTT.

V usage is TRBV6-6 and J usage is TRBJ2-5; the match to TRBD2 covers 8 bases. The ends lost 7 bases at V and 0 bases at J; junction bases unmatched: 4. Germline values: CDR1 MNHNY, CDR2 SVGAGI (reference sequence). The CDR3 is 14 amino acids. As DNA, the CDR3 is TGTGCCAGCAACCCGGGAGGGTACCAAGAGACCCAGTACTTC. It is translated as CASNPGGYQETQYF.

The V and J genes are TRBV18 and TRBJ1-2; 7 bases agree with TRBD1. Germline CDR1 reads KGHSH; CDR2 reads LQKENI. This CDR3 has 15 amino acids. The V segment lost 3 bases and the J segment 3 bases; nucleotides outside the gene matches: 7. The CDR3 bases are TGTGCCAGCTCACCTCCCGACAGGGCGGACTATGGCTACACCTTC. Translating gives CASSPPDRADYGYTF.

J is TRBJ1-5 and V is TRBV20-1; TRBD1 aligns across 8 bases. The CDR3 is made up of 13 amino acids. Germline V gene data show CDR1 as DFQATT and CDR2 as SNEGSKA (reference sequence). V lost 3 bases and J lost 6; bases outside the gene matches: 4. The CDR3 is CSASAGGIQPQHF. CDR3 DNA sequence: TGCAGTGCTAGTGCAGGGGGCATTCAGCCCCAGCATTTT.

J is TRBJ2-1 and V is TRBV7-6, with 12 bases fitting TRBD2. The CDR3 is 15 amino acids. J gave up 7 bases and V 2 bases, and 3 bases lay outside the gene matches. CDR1 SGHVS and CDR2 FNYEAQ come from the germline V gene. The CDR3 region is CASSLLAGGRNEQFF. DNA for the CDR3: TGTGCCAGCAGCTTACTAGCGGGAGGGCGGAATGAGCAGTTCTTC. The complete variable domain, with remaining parts taken from reference TRBV7-6 and TRBJ2-1, reads GAGVSQSPRYKVTKRGQDVALRCDPISGHVSLYWYRQALGQGPEFLTYFNYEAQQDKSGLPNDRFSAERPEGSISTLTIQRTEQRDSAMYRCASSLLAGGRNEQFFGPGTRLTVL.

V usage is TRBV27 and J usage is TRBJ2-5; a possible D gene is TRBD2 (6 bases). The CDR3 has 15 residues. CDR1 and CDR2 from the germline V gene are MNHEY and SMNVEV (reference sequence). V was shortened by 2 bases and J by 2 bases, with 12 bases between the two germline ends. The CDR3 region is CASSLNGGGQETQYF. DNA for the CDR3: TGTGCCAGCAGTTTAAACGGGGGTGGACAAGAGACCCAGTACTTC.